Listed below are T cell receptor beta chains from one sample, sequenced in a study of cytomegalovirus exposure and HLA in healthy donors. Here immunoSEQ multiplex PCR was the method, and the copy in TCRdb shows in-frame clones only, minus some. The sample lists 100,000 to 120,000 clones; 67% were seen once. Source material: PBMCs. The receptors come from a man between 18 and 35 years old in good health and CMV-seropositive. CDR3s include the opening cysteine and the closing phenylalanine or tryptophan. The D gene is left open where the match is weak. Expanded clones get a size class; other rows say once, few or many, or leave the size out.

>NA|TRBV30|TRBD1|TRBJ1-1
CAWTNRGGTEAFF
TGTGCCTGGACCAACAGGGGAGGTACTGAAGCTTTCTTT
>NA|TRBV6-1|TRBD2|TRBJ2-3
CASHPRGRAADTQYF
TGTGCCAGCCACCCCCGGGGGAGGGCGGCAGATACGCAGTATTTT
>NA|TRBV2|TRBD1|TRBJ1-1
CASRDQGAVEAFF
TGTGCCAGCAGGGACCAGGGGGCCGTTGAAGCTTTCTTT
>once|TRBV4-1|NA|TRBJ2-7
CASSQEGYGGLTYEQYF
TGCGCCAGCAGCCAAGAGGGTTACGGGGGGCTCACCTACGAGCAGTACTTC
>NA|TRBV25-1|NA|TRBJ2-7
CASSLERRGYSYEQYF
TGTGCCAGCAGCTTGGAGAGGCGCGGGTATTCCTACGAGCAGTACTTC
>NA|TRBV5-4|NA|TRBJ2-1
CASSPATSRDEQFF
TGTGCCAGCAGCCCAGCAACTAGCCGTGATGAGCAGTTCTTC
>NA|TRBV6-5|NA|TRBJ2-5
CASSYSPEGGGTQYF
TGTGCCAGCAGTTACTCCCCGGAAGGGGGGGGGACCCAGTACTTC
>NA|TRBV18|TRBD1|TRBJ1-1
CASSTTGGTEAFF
TGTGCCAGCTCAACGACAGGGGGAACTGAAGCTTTCTTT
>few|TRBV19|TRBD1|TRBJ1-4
CASEDRGREKLFF
TGTGCCAGCGAGGACAGGGGGAGAGAAAAACTGTTTTTT
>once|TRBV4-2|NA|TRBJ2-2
CASSQFRDTGELFF
TGTGCCAGCAGCCAGTTCAGGGACACCGGGGAGCTGTTTTTT